Shown below are 22 T cell receptor beta chains from a single sample sequenced in a study of T-cell memory formation after mild COVID-19. TCRdb reprocessed the 5' RACE reads with MiXCR, giving one entry per CDR3 protein. The top ten clones hold about 40% of a sample with 50,000 or so distinct CDR3 sequences, about 30% of them seen once. The sequencing sample was made of PBMCs or a T cell subset sorted from them (not recorded which). These receptors originate from a man between 18 and 35 years old who had mild COVID-19 (a few samples of this study predate the infection). Cell type and time point are not known.

J is TRBJ2-3 and V is TRBV7-2, with D perhaps being TRBD1 or TRBD2 (6 bases each). CDR1 and CDR2 from the germline V gene are SGHTA and FQGNSA. V was clipped by 6 bases and J by 0 bases, with 13 bases between them. The CDR3 sequence is 15 residues long. The CDR3 here is CASSRTGRSTDTQYF. CDR3 in DNA: TGTGCCAGCAGTCGTACAGGGAGGAGCACAGATACGCAGTATTTT.

This sequence joins TRBV5-5 and TRBJ1-5; D is perhaps TRBD1 (6 bases). Germline assignment: CDR1 SGHKS and CDR2 YYEKEE (reference sequence). With 1 base removed from V and 4 bases from J, the gap between germline ends came to 9 bases. This CDR3 has 14 residues. The chain's CDR3 is CASSLRTANQPQHF. CDR3 DNA sequence: TGTGCCAGCAGCTTGAGGACAGCGAATCAGCCCCAGCATTTT.

The genes are TRBV5-6 and TRBJ1-2, with D unclear. This CDR3 spans 15 amino acids. Germline V gene data show CDR1 as SGHDT and CDR2 as YYEEEE. Trimming stripped 0 bases from V and 7 bases from J, with 16 bases between. The CDR3 region has the DNA TGTGCCAGCAGCTTGGAACTACACTTTCTGGGTGGCTACACCTTC. Its translation is CASSLELHFLGGYTF.

The chain couples TRBV6-2 or TRBV6-3 to TRBJ1-2; D ambiguous. The CDR3 has 14 residues. Trimming stripped 0 bases from V and 2 bases from J, with 7 bases between. Germline CDR1 reads MNHEY; CDR2 reads SVGEGT. The DNA for the CDR3 is TGTGCCAGCAGTTACTCGAGTCTCAACTATGGCTACACCTTC. Amino acids: CASSYSSLNYGYTF.

This rearrangement joins TRBV30 to TRBJ2-5, with 11 bases aligning to TRBD1. The CDR3 covers 14 residues. The junction had 9 bases not matched to a gene; V was cut back by 7 bases and J by 5 bases. Germline values: CDR1 GTSNPN, CDR2 SVGIG (reference sequence). The CDR3 coding sequence is TGTGCCTCAACCAGGACAGGGGGCTTTGAGACCCAGTACTTC. This gives the protein CASTRTGGFETQYF.

The chain joins TRBV2 to TRBJ1-2, with D unclear. The CDR3 loop spans 15 amino acids. With 0 bases removed from V and 4 bases from J, the gap between germline ends came to 12 bases. Germline values: CDR1 SNHLY, CDR2 FYNNEI. CDR3 region: CASSEAPDRTYGYTF. CDR3 DNA sequence: TGTGCCAGCAGTGAAGCGCCCGATAGAACCTATGGCTACACCTTC.

The rearrangement links TRBV10-3 to TRBJ1-1; D is undetermined. Trimming took off 0 bases at V and 2 bases at J, with 10 bases between the two ends. CDR1 and CDR2 (germline): ENHRY, SYGVKD. This CDR3 region has 15 residues. The CDR3 nucleotides are TGTGCCATCAGTGAGTCTCCCGCTGGCAACACTGAAGCTTTCTTT. Translation: CAISESPAGNTEAFF.

The J gene is TRBJ2-7, the V gene TRBV12-3 or TRBV12-4, with TRBD1 matching 7 bases. V lost 11 bases to trimming and J lost 12 bases; unmatched junction nucleotides: 10. The CDR3 consists of 10 residues. The CDR3 nucleotides read TGTGCCGTAAAAAGGGACAGATTGTACTTC. Translation: CAVKRDRLYF.

This clonotype has just a few counts. The rearrangement joins TRBV28 to TRBJ1-3, with D unresolved. Between the trimmed V and J ends, which lost 11 bases and 0 bases, there was a span of 11 bases. Germline CDR1 reads MDHEN; CDR2 reads SYDVKM. This CDR3 spans 13 amino acids. The CDR3 region is CAAGKVSGNTIYF. The CDR3 coding sequence is TGTGCCGCGGGGAAAGTCTCTGGAAACACCATATATTTT.

This clonotype came up a few times. The chain couples TRBV12-3 or TRBV12-4 to TRBJ2-7; TRBD1 might be the D (6 bases). The CDR3 covers 15 residues. V lost 3 bases and J 5 bases, leaving 17 bases between the germline ends. In DNA form, the CDR3 reads TGTGCCAGCAGTTTCCCCCCAGGGGCAATACACGAGCAGTACTTC. Its translation: CASSFPPGAIHEQYF.

This clonotype was picked up one time. This sequence joins TRBV12-3 or TRBV12-4 and TRBJ1-1, with D possibly TRBD1 on 6 matching bases. The germline V and J ends were trimmed by 5 bases and 0 bases, with 10 bases remaining between them. This CDR3 has 14 amino acids. The CDR3 bases are TGTGCCAGCAGTCTACAGGGATTGAACACTGAAGCTTTCTTT. It translates to CASSLQGLNTEAFF.

The chain combines TRBV12-3 or TRBV12-4 with TRBJ2-7, with D uncertain. The germline V and J ends were trimmed by 2 bases and 6 bases, with 11 bases remaining between them. The CDR3 sequence is 13 residues long. CDR3 in amino acids: CASSLSDRGEQYF. The CDR3 DNA reads TGTGCCAGCAGTTTATCGGACCGCGGCGAGCAGTACTTC.

Remarks on this clonotype: Its ends do not fully match the called genes, so a read error is possible. The chain links TRBV15 to TRBJ1-5; a possible D gene is TRBD1 (6 bases). This CDR3 has 16 amino acids. Germline V gives CDR1 LNHNV, CDR2 YYDKDF (reference sequence). This CDR3 is CAASLSRDKSNQPQHF. DNA for the CDR3: TGTGCCGCCAGTCTTAGCCGGGACAAGAGCAATCAGCCCCAGCATTTT. The full variable domain, with the rest looked up from reference TRBV15 and TRBJ1-5, is DAMVIQNPRYQVTQFGKPVTLSCSQTLNHNVMYWYQQKSSQAPKLLFHYYDKDFNNEADTPDNFQSRRPNTSFCFLDIRSPGLGDTAMYLCAASLSRDKSNQPQHFGDGTRLSIL.

V and J are TRBV27 and TRBJ2-1, with D perhaps being TRBD1 or TRBD2 (6 bases each). CDR1 is MNHEY and CDR2 is SMNVEV in the germline V gene (reference sequence). Trimming left V 10 bases short and J 3 bases short, with 19 bases between. The CDR3 has 15 residues. The chain's CDR3 is CATGVGGGLYNEQFF. CDR3 nucleotides: TGTGCCACCGGGGTCGGGGGCGGACTCTACAATGAGCAGTTCTTC.

The genes are TRBV7-3 and TRBJ2-2, with 14 bases lining up with TRBD2. Trimming at V came to 0 bases and at J to 6 bases, leaving 3 bases not matched to a gene. This CDR3 has 17 residues. CDR1 is SGHTA, CDR2 FQGTGA, per germline. CDR3 in amino acids: CASSLTGTSGGAGELFF. The CDR3 DNA reads as TGTGCCAGCAGCTTAACCGGGACTAGCGGGGGTGCCGGGGAGCTGTTTTTT.

This chain links TRBV20-1 with TRBJ2-7; no firm D call. V lost 3 bases, J lost 0 bases, and 9 bases lay in between. The V gene's germline CDR1 is DFQATT and CDR2 SNEGSKA (reference sequence). CDR3 length equals 13 residues. The CDR3 loop reads CSARARNSYEQYV. The CDR3 nucleotides are TGCAGTGCTAGGGCGAGGAACTCCTACGAGCAGTACGTC.

This clonotype has more than one count but fewer than ten. The genes are TRBV5-1 and TRBJ2-3; D ambiguous. The germline gives CDR1 SGHRS, CDR2 YFSETQ. The CDR3 sequence is 13 residues long. V was clipped by 0 bases and J by 5 bases, with 7 bases between them. CDR3 loop: CASSLVLRDTQYF. Here the CDR3 DNA reads TGCGCCAGCAGCTTGGTTTTGAGAGATACGCAGTATTTT. The variable domain in full, completed from reference TRBV5-1 and TRBJ2-3, reads KAGVTQTPRYLIKTRGQQVTLSCSPISGHRSVSWYQQTPGQGLQFLFEYFSETQRNKGNFPGRFSGRQFSNSRSEMNVSTLELGDSALYLCASSLVLRDTQYFGPGTRLTVL.

The rearrangement links TRBV20-1 to TRBJ1-2; no definite D call. Germline V gene lookup returns CDR1 DFQATT and CDR2 SNEGSKA (reference sequence). The CDR3 has 14 residues. V lost 3 bases to trimming and J lost 0 bases, with 11 bases between them. CDR3 DNA: TGCAGTGCTAGGTGGCAGGAGACTAACTATGGCTACACCTTC. It codes for CSARWQETNYGYTF.

The V call is TRBV7-9, the J call TRBJ1-4, with no clear D. V lost 3 bases and J 5 bases, leaving 4 bases between the germline ends. The CDR3 extends over 12 amino acids. Germline loops: CDR1 SEHNR, CDR2 FQNEAQ (reference sequence). CDR3 in amino acids: CASSFSNEKLFF. In DNA form, the CDR3 reads TGTGCCAGCAGCTTCTCAAATGAAAAACTGTTTTTT.

The chain couples TRBV4-3 to TRBJ2-3; D may be TRBD2 (7 bases). From germline, CDR1 is LGHNA and CDR2 YSLEER. Trimming shortened V by 8 bases and J by 2 bases, and 20 bases separated the two germline ends. The CDR3 extends over 16 amino acids. The CDR3 DNA follows: TGCGCCAGCGGGCCCGGGGCGGGGGCCTACACAGATACGCAGTATTTT. It encodes CASGPGAGAYTDTQYF.

This clonotype turned up a few times. V is TRBV6-1 and J is TRBJ2-5, with 10 positions matching TRBD2. The CDR3 covers 14 residues. Germline CDR1 and CDR2: MNHNS and SASEGT. V was pared by 4 bases and J by 5 bases, with 4 bases of the junction left unmatched. This CDR3 is CASSASGGVETQYF. In nucleotides, the CDR3 is TGTGCCAGCAGTGCTAGCGGGGGTGTGGAGACCCAGTACTTC.

This clonotype was observed a few times. This chain uses TRBV24-1 with TRBJ2-2; D remains ambiguous. V was shortened by 2 bases and J by 4 bases, with 16 bases between the two germline ends. The CDR3 is 17 residues long. Germline V gives CDR1 KGHDR, CDR2 SFDVKD. Here the CDR3 reads CATSDYRVLRSTGELFF. CDR3 DNA: TGTGCCACCAGTGATTATCGGGTCTTGAGATCCACCGGGGAGCTGTTTTTT.